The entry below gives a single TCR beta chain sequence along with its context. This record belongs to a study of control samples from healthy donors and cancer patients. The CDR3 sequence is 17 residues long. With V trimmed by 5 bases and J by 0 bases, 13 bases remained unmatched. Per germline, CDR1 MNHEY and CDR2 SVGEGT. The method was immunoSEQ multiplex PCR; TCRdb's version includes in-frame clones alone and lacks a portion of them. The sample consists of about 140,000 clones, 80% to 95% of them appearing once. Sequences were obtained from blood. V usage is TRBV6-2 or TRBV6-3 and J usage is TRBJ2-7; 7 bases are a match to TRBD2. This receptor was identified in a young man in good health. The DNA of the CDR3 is TGTGCCAGCAGTAAACTCGGGACTAACGGGAGCTCCTACGAGCAGTACTTC. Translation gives CASSKLGTNGSSYEQYF.